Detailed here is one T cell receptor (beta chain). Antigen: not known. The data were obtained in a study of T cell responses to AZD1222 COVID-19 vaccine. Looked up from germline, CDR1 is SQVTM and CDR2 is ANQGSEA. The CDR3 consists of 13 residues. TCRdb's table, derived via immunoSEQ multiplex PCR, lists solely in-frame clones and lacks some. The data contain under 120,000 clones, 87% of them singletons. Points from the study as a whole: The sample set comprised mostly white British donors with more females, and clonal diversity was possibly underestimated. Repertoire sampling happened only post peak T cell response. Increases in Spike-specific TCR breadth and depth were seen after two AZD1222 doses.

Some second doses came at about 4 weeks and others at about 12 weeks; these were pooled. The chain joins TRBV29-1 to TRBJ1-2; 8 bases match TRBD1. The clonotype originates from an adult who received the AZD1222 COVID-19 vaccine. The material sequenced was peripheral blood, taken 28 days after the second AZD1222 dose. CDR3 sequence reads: CSAVQGAGYGYTF. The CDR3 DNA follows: TGCAGTGCAGTGCAGGGGGCGGGCTATGGCTACACCTTC.